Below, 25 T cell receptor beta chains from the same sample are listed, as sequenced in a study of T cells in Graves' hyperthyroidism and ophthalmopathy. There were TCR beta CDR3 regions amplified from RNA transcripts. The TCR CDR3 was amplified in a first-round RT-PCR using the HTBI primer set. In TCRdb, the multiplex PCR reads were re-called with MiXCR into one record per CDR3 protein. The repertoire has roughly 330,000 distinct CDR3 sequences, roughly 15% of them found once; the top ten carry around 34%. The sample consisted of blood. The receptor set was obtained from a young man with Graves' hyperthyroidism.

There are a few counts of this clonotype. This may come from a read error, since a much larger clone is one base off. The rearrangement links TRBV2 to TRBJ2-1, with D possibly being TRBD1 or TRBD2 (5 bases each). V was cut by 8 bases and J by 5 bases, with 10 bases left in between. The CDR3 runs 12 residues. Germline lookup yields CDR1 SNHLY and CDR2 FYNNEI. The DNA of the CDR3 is TGTGCCAGCTGGGACGACGACAATGAGCAGTTCTTC. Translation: CASWDDDNEQFF.

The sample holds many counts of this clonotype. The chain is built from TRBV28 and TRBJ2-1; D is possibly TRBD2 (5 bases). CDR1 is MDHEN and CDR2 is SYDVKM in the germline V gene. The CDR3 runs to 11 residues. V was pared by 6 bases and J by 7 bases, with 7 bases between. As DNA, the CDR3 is TGTGCCAGCAGCGGGGTAAATGAGCAGTTCTTC. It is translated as CASSGVNEQFF.

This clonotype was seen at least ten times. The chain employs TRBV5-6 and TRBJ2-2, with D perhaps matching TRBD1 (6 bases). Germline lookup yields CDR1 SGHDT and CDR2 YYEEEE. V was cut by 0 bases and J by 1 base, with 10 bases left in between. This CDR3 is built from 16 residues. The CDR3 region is CASSLVGHLNTGELFF. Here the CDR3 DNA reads TGTGCCAGCAGCTTGGTGGGACATCTGAACACCGGGGAGCTGTTTTTT.

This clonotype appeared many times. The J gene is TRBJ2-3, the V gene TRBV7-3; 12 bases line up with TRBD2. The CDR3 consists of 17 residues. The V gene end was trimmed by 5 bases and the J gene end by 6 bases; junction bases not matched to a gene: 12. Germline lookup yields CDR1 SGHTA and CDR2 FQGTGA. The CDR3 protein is CASSPQATSGGLDTQYF. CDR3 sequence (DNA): TGTGCCAGCAGCCCCCAGGCGACTAGCGGGGGTCTCGATACGCAGTATTTT. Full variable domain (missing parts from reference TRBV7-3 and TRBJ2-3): GAGVSQTPSNKVTEKGKYVELRCDPISGHTALYWYRQSLGQGPEFLIYFQGTGAADDSGLPNDRFFAVRPEGSVSTLKIQRTERGDSAVYLCASSPQATSGGLDTQYFGPGTRLTVL.

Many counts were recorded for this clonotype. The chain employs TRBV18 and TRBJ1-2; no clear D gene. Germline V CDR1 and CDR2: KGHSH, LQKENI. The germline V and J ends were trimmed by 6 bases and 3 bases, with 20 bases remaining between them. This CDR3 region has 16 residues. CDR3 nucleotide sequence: TGTGCCAGCTCCCCCTCACTTGAAGGCAGAGACTATGGCTACACCTTC. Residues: CASSPSLEGRDYGYTF.

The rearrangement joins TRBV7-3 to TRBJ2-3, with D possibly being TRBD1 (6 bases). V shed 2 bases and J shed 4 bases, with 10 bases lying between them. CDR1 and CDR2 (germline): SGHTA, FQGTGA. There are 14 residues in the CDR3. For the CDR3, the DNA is TGTGCCAGCAGCTTAGGACAGTTCTCAGATACGCAGTATTTT. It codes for CASSLGQFSDTQYF.

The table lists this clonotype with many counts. The CDR3 region has the DNA TGTGCCAGCAGTCACCGGACAGGGGGCATCTACGAGCAGTACTTC. This codes for CASSHRTGGIYEQYF. The gene calls are TRBV27 and TRBJ2-7, with 11 bases identical to TRBD1. From germline, CDR1 is MNHEY and CDR2 SMNVEV (reference sequence). The junction had 6 bases not matched to a gene; V was cut back by 5 bases and J by 3 bases. This CDR3 comprises 15 residues.

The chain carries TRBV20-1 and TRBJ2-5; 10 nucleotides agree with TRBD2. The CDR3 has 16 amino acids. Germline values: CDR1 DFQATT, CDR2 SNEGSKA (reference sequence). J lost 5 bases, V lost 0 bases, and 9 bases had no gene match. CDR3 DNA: TGCAGTGCTAGAGATCTAGCGGGAGCAGGATGGGAGACCCAGTACTTC. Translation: CSARDLAGAGWETQYF.

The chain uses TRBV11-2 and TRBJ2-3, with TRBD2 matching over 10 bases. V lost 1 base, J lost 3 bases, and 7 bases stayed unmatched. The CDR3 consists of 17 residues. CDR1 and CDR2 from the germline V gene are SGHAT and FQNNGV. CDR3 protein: CASSLGRGAGGTDTQYF. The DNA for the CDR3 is TGTGCCAGCAGCTTAGGAAGGGGAGCGGGAGGGACAGATACGCAGTATTTT.

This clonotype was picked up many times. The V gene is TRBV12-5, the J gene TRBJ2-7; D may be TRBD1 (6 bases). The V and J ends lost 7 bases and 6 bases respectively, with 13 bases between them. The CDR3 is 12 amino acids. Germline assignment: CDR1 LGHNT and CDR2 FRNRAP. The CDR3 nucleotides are TGTGCTAGTGCCCCGAGGGGGACCGAGCAGTACTTC. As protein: CASAPRGTEQYF. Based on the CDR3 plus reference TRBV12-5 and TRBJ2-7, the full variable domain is DARVTQTPRHKVTEMGQEVTMRCQPILGHNTVFWYRQTMMQGLELLAYFRNRAPLDDSGMPKDRFSAEMPDATLATLKIQPSEPRDSAVYFCASAPRGTEQYFGPGTRLTVT.

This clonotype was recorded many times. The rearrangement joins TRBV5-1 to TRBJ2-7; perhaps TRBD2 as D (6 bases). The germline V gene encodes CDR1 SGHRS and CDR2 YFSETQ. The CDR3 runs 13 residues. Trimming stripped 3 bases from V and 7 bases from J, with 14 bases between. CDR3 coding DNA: TGCGCCAGCAGCTGGGGAGGAGATGGAGAGCAGTACTTC. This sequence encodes CASSWGGDGEQYF. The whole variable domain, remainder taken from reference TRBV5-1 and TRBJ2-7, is KAGVTQTPRYLIKTRGQQVTLSCSPISGHRSVSWYQQTPGQGLQFLFEYFSETQRNKGNFPGRFSGRQFSNSRSEMNVSTLELGDSALYLCASSWGGDGEQYFGPGTRLTVT.

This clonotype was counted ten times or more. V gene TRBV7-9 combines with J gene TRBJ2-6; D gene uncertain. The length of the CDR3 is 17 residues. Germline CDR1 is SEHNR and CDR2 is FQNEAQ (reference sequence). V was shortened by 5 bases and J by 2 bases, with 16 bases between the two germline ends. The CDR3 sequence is CASSLAKGFTGANVLTF. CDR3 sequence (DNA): TGTGCCAGCAGCCTCGCGAAAGGGTTCACTGGGGCCAACGTCCTGACTTTC.

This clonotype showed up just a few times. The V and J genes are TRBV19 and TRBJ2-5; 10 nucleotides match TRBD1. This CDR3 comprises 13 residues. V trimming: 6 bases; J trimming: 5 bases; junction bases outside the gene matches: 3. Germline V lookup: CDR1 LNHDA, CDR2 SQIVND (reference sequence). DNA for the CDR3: TGTGCCAGTAGCGGACAGGGGGAGGAGACCCAGTACTTC. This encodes CASSGQGEETQYF.

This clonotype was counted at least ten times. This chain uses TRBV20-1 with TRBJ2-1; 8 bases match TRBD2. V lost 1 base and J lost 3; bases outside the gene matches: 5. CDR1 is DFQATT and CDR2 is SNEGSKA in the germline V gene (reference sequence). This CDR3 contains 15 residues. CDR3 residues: CSARVLSGNYNEQFF. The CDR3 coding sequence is TGCAGTGCTAGAGTCCTTAGCGGGAACTACAATGAGCAGTTCTTC.

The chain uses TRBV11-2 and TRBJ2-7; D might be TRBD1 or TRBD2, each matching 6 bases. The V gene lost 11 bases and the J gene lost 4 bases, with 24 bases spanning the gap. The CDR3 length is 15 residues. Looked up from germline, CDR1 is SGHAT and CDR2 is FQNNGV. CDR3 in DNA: TGTGCCTGTACGTGGGGGGCGGAGGCCGGGTACGAGCAGTACTTC. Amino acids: CACTWGAEAGYEQYF.

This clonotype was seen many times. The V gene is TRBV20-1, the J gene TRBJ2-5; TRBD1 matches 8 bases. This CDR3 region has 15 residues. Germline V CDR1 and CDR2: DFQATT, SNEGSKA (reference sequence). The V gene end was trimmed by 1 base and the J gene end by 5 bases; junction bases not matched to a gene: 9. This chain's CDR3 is CSARGATGVGETQYF. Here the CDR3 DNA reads TGCAGTGCTAGAGGCGCGACAGGGGTAGGGGAGACCCAGTACTTC.

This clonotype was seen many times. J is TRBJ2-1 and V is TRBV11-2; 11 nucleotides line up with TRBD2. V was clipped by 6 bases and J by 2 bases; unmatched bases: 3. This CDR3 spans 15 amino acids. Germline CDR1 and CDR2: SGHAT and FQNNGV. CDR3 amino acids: CASSQLAGAYNEQFF. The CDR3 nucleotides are TGTGCCAGCAGTCAACTAGCGGGGGCCTACAATGAGCAGTTCTTC.

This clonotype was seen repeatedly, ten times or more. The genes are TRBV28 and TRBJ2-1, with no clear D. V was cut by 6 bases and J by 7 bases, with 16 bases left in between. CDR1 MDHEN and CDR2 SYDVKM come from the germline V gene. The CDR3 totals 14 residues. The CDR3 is CASSRILQSNEQFF. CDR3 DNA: TGTGCCAGCAGCCGCATACTACAGAGTAATGAGCAGTTCTTC.

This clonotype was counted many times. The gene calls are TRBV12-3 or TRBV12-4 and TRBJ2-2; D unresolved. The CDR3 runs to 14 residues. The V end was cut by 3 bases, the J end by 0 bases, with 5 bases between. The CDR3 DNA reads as TGTGCCAGCAGTTTGAGCCCGAACACCGGGGAGCTGTTTTTT. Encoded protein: CASSLSPNTGELFF.

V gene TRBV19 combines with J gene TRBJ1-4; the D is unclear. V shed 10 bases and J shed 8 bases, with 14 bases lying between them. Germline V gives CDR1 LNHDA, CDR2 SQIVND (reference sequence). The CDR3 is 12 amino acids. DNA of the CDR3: TGTGCCACCGCCCTGGGAGAAGAAAAACTGTTTTTT. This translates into CATALGEEKLFF. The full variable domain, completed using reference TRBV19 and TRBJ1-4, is DGGITQSPKYLFRKEGQNVTLSCEQNLNHDAMYWYRQDPGQGLRLIYYSQIVNDFQKGDIAEGYSVSREKKESFPLTVTSAQKNPTAFYLCATALGEEKLFFGSGTQLSVL.

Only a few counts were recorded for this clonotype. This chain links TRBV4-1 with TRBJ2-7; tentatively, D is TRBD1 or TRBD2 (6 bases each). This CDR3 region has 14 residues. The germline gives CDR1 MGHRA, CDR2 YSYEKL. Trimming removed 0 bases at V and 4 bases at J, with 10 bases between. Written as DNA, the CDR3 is TGCGCCAGCAGCCAAGATACAGGGACTTACGAGCAGTACTTC. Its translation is CASSQDTGTYEQYF.

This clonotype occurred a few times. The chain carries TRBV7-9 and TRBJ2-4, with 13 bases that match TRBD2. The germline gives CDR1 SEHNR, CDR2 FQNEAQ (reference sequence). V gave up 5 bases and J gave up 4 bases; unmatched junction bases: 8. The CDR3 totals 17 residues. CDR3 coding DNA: TGTGCCAGCAGCGGGACTAGCGGGACCTACCAGAAAAACATTCAGTACTTC. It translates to CASSGTSGTYQKNIQYF.

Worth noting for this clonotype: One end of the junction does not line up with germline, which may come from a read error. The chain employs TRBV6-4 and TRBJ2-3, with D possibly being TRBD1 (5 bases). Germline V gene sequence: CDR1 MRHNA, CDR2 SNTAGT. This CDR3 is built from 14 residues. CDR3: CVSSYDLGADTQYF. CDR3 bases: TGTGTCAGCAGTTACGACTTAGGGGCAGATACGCAGTATTTT.

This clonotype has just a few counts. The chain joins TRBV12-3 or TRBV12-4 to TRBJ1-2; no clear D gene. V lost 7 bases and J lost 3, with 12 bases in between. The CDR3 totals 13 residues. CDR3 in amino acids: CASTRTPHYGYTF. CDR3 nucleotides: TGTGCCAGCACCCGGACTCCTCACTATGGCTACACCTTC.

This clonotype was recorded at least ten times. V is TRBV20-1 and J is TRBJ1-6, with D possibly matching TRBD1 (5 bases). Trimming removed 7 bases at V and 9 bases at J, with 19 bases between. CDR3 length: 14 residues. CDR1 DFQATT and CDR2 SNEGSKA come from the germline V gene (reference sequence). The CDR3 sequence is CSVVTTGGVSPLHF. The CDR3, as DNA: TGCAGTGTCGTTACGACGGGGGGGGTTTCACCCCTCCACTTT.